Listed here are 27 T cell receptor beta chains from one sample, sequenced in a study of T cells in Graves' hyperthyroidism and ophthalmopathy. Authors of the study amplified TCR beta CDR3 regions from RNA transcripts. Using the HTBI primer set, a first-round RT-PCR was run on the TCR CDR3. TCRdb redid the calling of the multiplex PCR reads with MiXCR, one entry per CDR3 protein. The data show 530,000 or so distinct CDR3 sequences, around 22% seen once. The sequenced material came from blood. The source is a woman in her thirties with Graves' ophthalmopathy.

The genes are TRBV28 and TRBJ1-1; a possible D gene is TRBD1 (5 bases). The V end was cut by 7 bases, the J end by 8 bases, with 20 bases between. The CDR3 is made up of 14 amino acids. Germline V gene sequence: CDR1 MDHEN, CDR2 SYDVKM. Here the CDR3 reads CASKKGPREGEAFF. The CDR3 DNA sequence: TGTGCCAGCAAAAAGGGACCCCGGGAAGGGGAAGCTTTCTTT.

In its sample, this clonotype was seen many times. This chain connects TRBV24-1 to TRBJ2-2; no clear D. CDR3 size: 13 residues. Trimming removed 10 bases at V and 2 bases at J, with 10 bases between. Germline V gene lookup returns CDR1 KGHDR and CDR2 SFDVKD. This CDR3 reads CATAGRNTGELFF. CDR3 coding DNA: TGTGCCACGGCAGGCCGAAACACCGGGGAGCTGTTTTTT.

The table lists this clonotype with a few counts. This sequence joins TRBV11-2 and TRBJ2-7, with TRBD2 as a possible D gene (6 bases). The CDR3 runs 15 residues. Between the trimmed V and J ends, which lost 4 bases and 0 bases, there was a span of 13 bases. Germline CDR1 reads SGHAT; CDR2 reads FQNNGV. CDR3 sequence (DNA): TGTGCCAGCAGCTCTCGGACTACCCACTCCTACGAGCAGTACTTC. Amino acid sequence: CASSSRTTHSYEQYF.

The chain combines TRBV5-4 with TRBJ2-1, with 13 positions matching TRBD2. This CDR3 has 15 amino acids. The germline V gene encodes CDR1 SGHNT and CDR2 YYREEE (reference sequence). V shed 3 bases, J shed 6 bases, and the junction held 3 bases outside the gene matches. The CDR3 DNA is TGTGCCAGCAGCTCCTGGACTAGCGGGGGCAATGAGCAGTTCTTC. Translating gives CASSSWTSGGNEQFF.

In its sample, this clonotype was seen many times. The genes are TRBV7-2 and TRBJ2-7; TRBD1 is a possible D gene (6 bases). Germline V lookup: CDR1 SGHTA, CDR2 FQGNSA. The CDR3 sequence is 12 residues long. Trimming pared 4 bases from V and 9 bases from J, leaving 13 bases between. The CDR3 reads CASSSQGFGQYF. In DNA form, the CDR3 reads TGTGCCAGCAGCTCACAGGGTTTTGGGCAGTACTTC.

This clonotype was observed many times. J is TRBJ1-1 and V is TRBV29-1, with D maybe TRBD1 (5 bases). This CDR3 spans 11 amino acids. Trimming shortened V by 3 bases and J by 4 bases, and 6 bases separated the two germline ends. From germline, CDR1 is SQVTM and CDR2 ANQGSEA. CDR3 amino acids: CSVDGGTEAFF. The CDR3 region has the DNA TGCAGCGTTGACGGGGGCACTGAAGCTTTCTTT.

Only one count was recorded for this clonotype. The J gene is TRBJ2-5, the V gene TRBV6-1, with D perhaps matching TRBD2 (6 bases). Trimming pared 7 bases from V and 5 bases from J, leaving 17 bases between. This CDR3 spans 14 amino acids. Germline V gene data show CDR1 as MNHNS and CDR2 as SASEGT. CDR3 loop: CASTDTRGGETQYF. The CDR3 DNA follows: TGTGCCAGCACCGACACGAGAGGAGGGGAGACCCAGTACTTC.

This clonotype was counted between two and nine times. The V and J genes are TRBV7-9 and TRBJ2-7; 7 nucleotides agree with TRBD2. With 5 bases clipped from V and 3 bases from J, the junction kept 7 bases outside the gene matches. The CDR3 covers 14 residues. Germline-derived CDR1 and CDR2 are SEHNR and FQNEAQ (reference sequence). CDR3 DNA sequence: TGTGCCAGCAGCCCAACGGCTAGCGGCTACGAGCAGTACTTC. Protein product: CASSPTASGYEQYF.

V is TRBV9 and J is TRBJ1-5, with a possible D match to TRBD1 (6 bases). V lost 0 bases and J 7 bases, leaving 14 bases between the germline ends. This CDR3 has 15 amino acids. Germline V gene sequence: CDR1 SGDLS, CDR2 YYNGEE. The CDR3 DNA reads as TGTGCCAGCAGCGTAGGCCTTCAGGGGAACCAGCCCCAGCATTTT. Its translation: CASSVGLQGNQPQHF.

This clonotype was detected a few times. The chain links TRBV9 to TRBJ2-5; TRBD1 agrees at 8 bases. After removal of 4 bases from V and 1 base from J, the junction contained 6 bases not matched to a gene. Germline V CDR1 and CDR2: SGDLS, YYNGEE. The CDR3 consists of 15 residues. In DNA form, the CDR3 reads TGTGCCAGCAGCTCAGGGGGCCGACTCCAAGAGACCCAGTACTTC. This codes for CASSSGGRLQETQYF.

The chain joins TRBV14 to TRBJ2-5; the D gene is possibly TRBD1 (6 bases). The CDR3 has 14 amino acids. Germline CDR1 SGHDN, CDR2 FVKESK. The V and J ends lost 1 base and 3 bases respectively, with 9 bases between them. DNA of the CDR3: TGTGCCAGCAGCCAAGTCGGACAGAAAGAGACCCAGTACTTC. Amino acids: CASSQVGQKETQYF.

A note on this clonotype: The CDR3 end shows no conserved phenylalanine or tryptophan, and so a read error is likely. The chain couples TRBV20-1 to TRBJ2-2; TRBD2 aligns across 14 bases. This CDR3 region has 17 residues. Trimming took 3 bases from V and 0 from J; bases not matched to a gene: 3. Per germline, CDR1 DFQATT and CDR2 SNEGSKA (reference sequence). CDR3 sequence (DNA): TGCAGTGCTAGGGGGACTAGCGGGGGCCCGAACACCGGGGAGCTGTTTTAT. Its translation is CSARGTSGGPNTGELFY.

CDR3 sequence: CASSPAGSHQPQHF. The CDR3 DNA reads TGTGCCAGCAGCCCCGCGGGGTCTCATCAGCCCCAGCATTTT. The gene calls are TRBV6-1 and TRBJ1-5; the D is unclear. CDR3 length: 14 residues. The germline V gene has CDR1 MNHNS and CDR2 SASEGT. Trimming stripped 6 bases from V and 5 bases from J, with 14 bases between.

This clonotype was counted at least ten times. The chain couples TRBV15 to TRBJ2-7; D perhaps matches TRBD1 (5 bases). Germline V CDR1 and CDR2: LNHNV, YYDKDF (reference sequence). This CDR3 has 14 amino acids. V lost 3 bases and J 6 bases, leaving 15 bases between the germline ends. The CDR3 spells CATSRSLSGAEQYF. DNA of the CDR3: TGTGCCACCAGCAGGAGCCTATCTGGGGCCGAGCAGTACTTC. The full variable domain, with the rest looked up from reference TRBV15 and TRBJ2-7, is DAMVIQNPRYQVTQFGKPVTLSCSQTLNHNVMYWYQQKSSQAPKLLFHYYDKDFNNEADTPDNFQSRRPNTSFCFLDIRSPGLGDTAMYLCATSRSLSGAEQYFGPGTRLTVT.

In this sample, this clonotype turned up many times. The genes are TRBV3-1 and TRBJ2-5; D gene uncertain. CDR1 is LGHDT and CDR2 is YNNKEL in the germline V gene (reference sequence). Deletions cut 3 bases from V and 1 base from J, with 12 bases between. The CDR3 extends over 15 amino acids. CDR3 residues: CASSHRYWGQETQYF. In DNA, the CDR3 is TGTGCCAGCAGCCACCGTTATTGGGGCCAAGAGACCCAGTACTTC.

There are many counts of this clonotype. The chain combines TRBV27 with TRBJ2-3, with 10 bases that match TRBD2. Trimming removed 6 bases from V and 1 base from J; junction bases left unmatched: 1. Germline V gene data show CDR1 as MNHEY and CDR2 as SMNVEV (reference sequence). This CDR3 spans 14 amino acids. The CDR3 nucleotides are TGTGCCAGCAGCGGACTAGCGGGCACAGATACGCAGTATTTT. This encodes CASSGLAGTDTQYF.

There are many counts of this clonotype. The J gene is TRBJ2-7, the V gene TRBV20-1; a possible D gene is TRBD2 (6 bases). This CDR3 spans 13 amino acids. Trimming shortened V by 3 bases and J by 2 bases, and 11 bases separated the two germline ends. Germline V gene lookup returns CDR1 DFQATT and CDR2 SNEGSKA (reference sequence). CDR3 nucleotides: TGCAGTGCTAGGCGGGACCGGACCTACGAGCAGTACTTC. Translating it yields CSARRDRTYEQYF.

In its sample, this clonotype was seen once. The V gene is TRBV4-2, the J gene TRBJ2-7; 7 bases fit TRBD2. Germline V lookup: CDR1 LGHNA, CDR2 YNFKEQ. V lost 2 bases and J lost 0; bases outside the gene matches: 10. The CDR3 totals 17 residues. CDR3 loop: CASSQNAGLADSYEQYF. The CDR3 DNA sequence: TGTGCCAGCAGCCAAAATGCGGGGCTAGCGGACTCCTACGAGCAGTACTTC.

This chain connects TRBV28 to TRBJ2-7; TRBD1 is a possible D gene (5 bases). Trimming took off 4 bases at V and 2 bases at J, with 15 bases between the two ends. Germline CDR1 is MDHEN and CDR2 is SYDVKM. The length of the CDR3 is 15 residues. CDR3: CASSYSRTLAYEQYF. CDR3 bases: TGTGCCAGCAGTTACTCGAGGACACTTGCCTACGAGCAGTACTTC.

This clonotype has just a few counts. The V and J genes are TRBV20-1 and TRBJ1-6, with 8 bases that match TRBD1. Germline assignment: CDR1 DFQATT and CDR2 SNEGSKA (reference sequence). The CDR3 sequence is 14 residues long. The V segment lost 6 bases and the J segment 8 bases; nucleotides outside the gene matches: 9. Written as DNA, the CDR3 is TGCAGTGCCGCCGCCAGGGGGCTGTATTCACCCCTCCACTTT. It yields the protein CSAAARGLYSPLHF.

As for this clonotype: A much larger clone lies one base from this, so it may be a read error. The rearrangement joins TRBV19 to TRBJ1-2; maybe TRBD1 (5 bases). This CDR3 comprises 20 residues. The germline CDR1 and CDR2 sequences are LNHDA and SQIVND (reference sequence). Trimming removed 1 base at V and 0 bases at J, with 24 bases between. The CDR3: CASSIGQIRARLSPNYGYTF. CDR3 sequence (DNA): TGTGCCAGTAGTATAGGGCAGATCAGGGCGAGACTCTCGCCTAACTATGGCTACACCTTC. Full variable domain (outside the CDR3, taken from reference TRBV19 and TRBJ1-2): DGGITQSPKYLFRKEGQNVTLSCEQNLNHDAMYWYRQDPGQGLRLIYYSQIVNDFQKGDIAEGYSVSREKKESFPLTVTSAQKNPTAFYLCASSIGQIRARLSPNYGYTFGSGTRLTVV.

This clonotype showed up many times. The J gene is TRBJ2-7, the V gene TRBV27, with 9 nucleotides matching TRBD1. The CDR3 runs to 12 residues. Germline V gene lookup returns CDR1 MNHEY and CDR2 SMNVEV (reference sequence). V lost 9 bases to trimming and J lost 2 bases; unmatched junction nucleotides: 2. CDR3 in amino acids: CARRTGAYEQYF. In nucleotides, the CDR3 is TGTGCCAGAAGGACAGGGGCCTACGAGCAGTACTTC.

A few counts support this clonotype. J is TRBJ1-5 and V is TRBV19; no firm D call. The germline V gene has CDR1 LNHDA and CDR2 SQIVND (reference sequence). This CDR3 region has 13 residues. With 5 bases removed from V and 7 bases from J, the gap between germline ends came to 12 bases. CDR3 bases: TGTGCCAGTAGTGGTACGGGTTTGCAGCCCCAGCATTTT. Its translation is CASSGTGLQPQHF. The complete variable domain, with remaining parts taken from reference TRBV19 and TRBJ1-5, reads DGGITQSPKYLFRKEGQNVTLSCEQNLNHDAMYWYRQDPGQGLRLIYYSQIVNDFQKGDIAEGYSVSREKKESFPLTVTSAQKNPTAFYLCASSGTGLQPQHFGDGTRLSIL.

The chain has TRBV12-3 or TRBV12-4 and TRBJ1-6; unclear D gene. V was clipped by 5 bases and J by 6 bases, with 5 bases between them. CDR3 length: 12 residues. CDR3 in amino acids: CASSQPNSPLHF. CDR3 sequence (DNA): TGTGCCAGCAGTCAACCTAATTCACCCCTCCACTTT.

The chain uses TRBV2 and TRBJ1-1; 7 bases are shared with TRBD1. Germline assignment: CDR1 SNHLY and CDR2 FYNNEI. Trimming cost V 9 bases and J 5 bases; bases outside gene matches: 6. The CDR3 runs 12 residues. The CDR3 sequence: CARGRGRTEAFF. CDR3 coding DNA: TGTGCCAGGGGCAGGGGGAGGACTGAAGCTTTCTTT.

This clonotype occurred many times. The chain carries TRBV19 and TRBJ1-1, with 7 bases identical to TRBD1. The length of the CDR3 is 12 residues. Germline V lookup: CDR1 LNHDA, CDR2 SQIVND (reference sequence). V was clipped by 9 bases and J by 4 bases; unmatched bases: 5. CDR3 sequence reads: CASQQGITEAFF. The CDR3 DNA reads as TGTGCCAGCCAACAGGGGATCACTGAAGCTTTCTTT.

The V call is TRBV7-2, the J call TRBJ2-7; TRBD2 matches 8 bases. The V segment lost 5 bases and the J segment 4 bases; nucleotides outside the gene matches: 4. Per germline, CDR1 SGHTA and CDR2 FQGNSA. The CDR3 covers 13 residues. CDR3 in amino acids: CASSISGTYEQYF. The CDR3 DNA reads TGTGCCAGCAGCATTAGCGGGACATACGAGCAGTACTTC.